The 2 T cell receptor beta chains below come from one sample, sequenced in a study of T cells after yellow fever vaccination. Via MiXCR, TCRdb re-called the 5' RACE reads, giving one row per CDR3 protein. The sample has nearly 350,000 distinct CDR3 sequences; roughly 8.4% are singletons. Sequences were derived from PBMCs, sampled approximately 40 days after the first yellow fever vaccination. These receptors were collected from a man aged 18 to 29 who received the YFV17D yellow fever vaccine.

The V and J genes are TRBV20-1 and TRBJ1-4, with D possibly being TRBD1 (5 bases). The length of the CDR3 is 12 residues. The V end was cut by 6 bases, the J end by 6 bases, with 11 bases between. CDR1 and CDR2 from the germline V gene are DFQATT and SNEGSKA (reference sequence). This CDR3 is CSARLGDEKLFF. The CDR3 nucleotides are TGCAGTGCCCGGTTGGGGGATGAAAAACTGTTTTTT.

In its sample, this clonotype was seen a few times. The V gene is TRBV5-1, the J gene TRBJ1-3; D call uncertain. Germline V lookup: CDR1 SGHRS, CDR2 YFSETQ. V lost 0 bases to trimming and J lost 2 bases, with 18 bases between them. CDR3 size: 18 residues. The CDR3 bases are TGCGCCAGCAGCTTGGAGGTCTCCTTTACGGGTCCTGGAAACACCATATATTTT. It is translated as CASSLEVSFTGPGNTIYF.